The following is a T cell receptor (beta chain) sequence with its context. What it binds is unknown. A read error may be the cause here, since a much bigger clone is one base away. The germline V gene has CDR1 SGHRS and CDR2 YFSETQ. The CDR3 has 14 residues. These data originate in a study of T cell repertoires in cytomegalovirus infection. About the research overall: From public TCR beta signatures came an indication of both CMV infection and matching HLA type. Points from the study as a whole: HLA-C-restricted CMV clonotypes gave the most frequent clonotype in two of eight donors. Individuals carrying CMV plus the relevant HLA were identified by cumulative frequency of public TCR beta families.

TCRdb reprocessed the reads via MiXCR and lists one record per CDR3 protein. This table holds a few hundred thousand distinct CDR3 sequences, 12% to 15% found once. The sequence was obtained from a human donor in good health (CMV status not recorded). Some clones in this sample may be carry-over from other donors' samples. The chain is built from TRBV5-1 and TRBJ2-1, with 7 bases fitting TRBD1. What was sequenced was PBMCs. The CDR3 DNA reads TGCGCCAGCAGCTCGGGACAGACCTACAATGAGCAGTCCTTC. This sequence encodes CASSSGQTYNEQSF.